The clone carrying this T cell receptor beta chain was counted at least ten times. The CDR3 extends over 16 amino acids. Germline V CDR1 and CDR2: SGHRS, YFSETQ. Trimming pared 0 bases from V and 1 base from J, leaving 10 bases between. The data belong to a study of response to subunit inactivated influenza vaccine. One entry per CDR3 protein, called by TCRdb with MiXCR from the RT-PCR reads. The profile shows 650,000 to 700,000 distinct CDR3 sequences, 15% to 19% of them singletons. Material: PBMCs from blood, obtained 11 to 12 days after vaccination. The chain has TRBV5-1 and TRBJ2-2; D may be TRBD2 (6 bases). This clonotype was sampled from a man aged 45 to 65 who received an inactivated influenza vaccine. Written as DNA, the CDR3 is TGCGCCAGCAGCTTGGGAGCGGGTCTGAACACCGGGGAGCTGTTTTTT. Translation gives CASSLGAGLNTGELFF.